This T cell receptor (beta chain) emerged from a study of immune evolution from preneoplasia to lung adenocarcinoma. Study-wide findings and caveats: Later-stage lesions seemingly showed higher T cell density and diversity than normal lung.

To note about this clone: Its antigen is still unknown.

J gave up 3 bases and V 1 base, and 6 bases lay outside the gene matches. Looked up from germline, CDR1 is SGHRS and CDR2 is YFSETQ. The CDR3 extends over 15 amino acids. Profiled with immunoSEQ multiplex PCR; TCRdb holds only in-frame clones, not every one. Of under 45,000 clones listed, roughly 80% are singletons. Nucleic acids came from premalignant or tumor cells enriched by macro-dissection. The sample comprised FFPE invasive lung adenocarcinoma tissue. The TCR was taken from a person in their sixties or seventies with lung adenocarcinoma. The chain joins TRBV5-1 to TRBJ2-7; 8 nucleotides align to TRBD2. CDR3 amino acids: CASSLTGGPNYEQYF. Written as DNA, the CDR3 is TGCGCCAGCAGCTTGACGGGAGGGCCAAACTACGAGCAGTACTTC.